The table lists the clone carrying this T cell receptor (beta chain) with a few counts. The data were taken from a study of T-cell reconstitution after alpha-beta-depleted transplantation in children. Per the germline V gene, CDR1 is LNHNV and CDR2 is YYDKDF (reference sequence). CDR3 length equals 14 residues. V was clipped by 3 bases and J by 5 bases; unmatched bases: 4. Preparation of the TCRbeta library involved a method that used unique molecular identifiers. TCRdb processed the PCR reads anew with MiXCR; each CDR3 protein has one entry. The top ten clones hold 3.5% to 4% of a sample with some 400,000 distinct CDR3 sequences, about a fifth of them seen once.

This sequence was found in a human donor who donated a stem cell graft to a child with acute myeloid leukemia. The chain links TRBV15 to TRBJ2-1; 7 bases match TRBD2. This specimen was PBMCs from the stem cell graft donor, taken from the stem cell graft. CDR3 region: CATSRGRGDNEQFF. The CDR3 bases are TGTGCCACCAGCAGGGGGAGGGGTGACAATGAGCAGTTCTTC.